A selection of T cell receptor beta chains follows, all from one sample in a study of T-cell reconstitution after alpha-beta-depleted transplantation in children. TCRdb used MiXCR to reprocess the PCR reads, holding one entry per CDR3 protein. The sample contains about 590,000 distinct CDR3 sequences, 10% to 15% of which appear only once. This material consisted of PBMCs, mostly from graft donor cells, taken 360 days after TCRalphabeta/CD19-depleted stem cell transplant. The receptors shown here come from a male patient younger than 18 who had a stem cell transplant for acute myeloid leukemia, so the T cells may come from the graft donor. Each CDR3 is given with its conserved first and last residue.

CAWSERETQYF,TRBJ2-5,11,TRBV30
CASSTGQGAQETQYF,TRBJ2-5,15,TRBV21-1
CASSLKRGGTQYF,TRBJ2-5,13,TRBV4-3
CASSQDGELRGETQYF,TRBJ2-5,16,TRBV4-2
CSALRGNTEAFF,TRBJ1-1,12,TRBV29-1
CAVVSDLAKNIQYF,TRBJ2-4,14,TRBV10-3
CASSTGTSGIIGYEQYF,TRBJ2-7,17,TRBV12-3/TRBV12-4
CATPTGETQYF,TRBJ2-5,11,TRBV6-1
CASRWTPFSTDTQYF,TRBJ2-3,15,TRBV5-1
CASSAYLHEQYF,TRBJ2-7,12,TRBV28
CASSLGWRGADTQYF,TRBJ2-3,15,TRBV5-1
CSVETRQGRGYTF,TRBJ1-2,13,TRBV29-1
CASSYSMEREGSYEQYF,TRBJ2-7,17,TRBV6-2/TRBV6-3
CATGPQNTGELFF,TRBJ2-2,13,TRBV24-1
CASSHRTDQPQHF,TRBJ1-5,13,TRBV4-3
CASSAPPGLADSDTQYF,TRBJ2-3,17,TRBV7-9
CASSLDYNTEAFF,TRBJ1-1,13,TRBV7-3
CASSPQTVPGNEQFF,TRBJ2-1,15,TRBV18
CASSEFSGRFMDEQFF,TRBJ2-1,16,TRBV25-1
CASSPQGRWIYEQYF,TRBJ2-7,15,TRBV19
CASLGGGTQYF,TRBJ2-3,11,TRBV12-3/TRBV12-4
CASSQDHRAAYEQYF,TRBJ2-7,15,TRBV3-1
CASSPQRPGPQHF,TRBJ1-5,13,TRBV19
CASSYSMGRDFNQPQHF,TRBJ1-5,17,TRBV6-2/TRBV6-3
CASTLPRDYANEQFF,TRBJ2-1,15,TRBV12-3/TRBV12-4
CASSPLDRVPAEQYF,TRBJ2-7,15,TRBV18
CSVVISIGQFF,TRBJ2-1,11,TRBV29-1
CASSRSLPEETQYF,TRBJ2-5,14,TRBV28
CSAQTEANYEQYF,TRBJ2-7,13,TRBV20-1
CASSSGPSPYEQYF,TRBJ2-7,14,TRBV6-2/TRBV6-3
CASSSRGPGELFF,TRBJ2-2,13,TRBV5-6
CASSLIWDRPRTEAFF,TRBJ1-1,16,TRBV2
CASSGLAGVFEQFF,TRBJ2-1,14,TRBV6-2/TRBV6-3
CASSSGTHPYEQYF,TRBJ2-7,14,TRBV6-2/TRBV6-3
CASSLERDRGRTEAFF,TRBJ1-1,16,TRBV5-1
CASSYSGPQRGPPYEQYF,TRBJ2-7,18,TRBV6-5
CASSPVGAGLAGAFGEQFF,TRBJ2-1,19,TRBV11-1
CASSLYLFGRATDEQFF,TRBJ2-1,17,TRBV28
CSYKGPGDSTDTQYF,TRBJ2-3,15,TRBV20-1
CASSPLISYEQYF,TRBJ2-7,13,TRBV12-3/TRBV12-4